These T cell receptor beta chains were read from a single sample in a study of response to subunit inactivated influenza vaccine. From the RT-PCR reads, TCRdb called clonotypes with MiXCR, one entry per CDR3 protein. The table records around 570,000 distinct CDR3 sequences, over 9% of them present only once. These data were also reused for a study on T cells expressing NK-cell markers.

Sequenced material: PBMCs from blood, taken on the day of vaccination. The receptors here all came from a man aged 50 or older who received an inactivated influenza vaccine. CDR3s include the opening cysteine and the closing phenylalanine or tryptophan. The D gene is left open where the match is weak. A row's size may be missing; if present it is once, few, many or a size class.

clone_size d_call j_call cdr3_length v_call cdr3_aa cdr3_nt
NA TRBD1 TRBJ2-1 15 TRBV24-1 CATSDYGQGANEQFF TGTGCCACCAGTGATTACGGACAGGGGGCGAATGAGCAGTTCTTC
NA NA TRBJ1-4 14 TRBV20-1 CSAIAGTNNEKLFF TGCAGTGCTATCGCCGGGACAAATAATGAAAAACTGTTTTTT
few NA TRBJ2-7 15 TRBV28 CASSLTLARTYEQYF TGTGCCAGCAGTTTAACCCTAGCGCGTACCTACGAGCAGTACTTC
NA NA TRBJ2-1 13 TRBV12-3/TRBV12-4 CASSFGQDNEQFF TGTGCCAGCAGTTTCGGCCAGGACAATGAGCAGTTCTTC
few TRBD1 TRBJ2-3 15 TRBV6-1 CASSAGQLGTDTQYF TGTGCCAGCAGTGCGGGACAGCTAGGCACAGATACGCAGTATTTT
few NA TRBJ2-2 12 TRBV5-1 CASSPPDGELFF TGCGCCAGCAGCCCCCCCGACGGGGAGCTGTTTTTT
few NA TRBJ2-5 13 TRBV2 CASRASTLPPQYF TGTGCCAGCAGAGCATCCACTTTACCGCCCCAGTACTTC
NA TRBD1 TRBJ1-4 14 TRBV12-3/TRBV12-4 CASSPRQGWEKLFF TGTGCCAGCAGTCCCCGACAGGGCTGGGAAAAACTGTTTTTT
NA TRBD2 TRBJ2-7 14 TRBV28 CASNGEGPTAEQYF TGTGCCAGCAACGGGGAGGGACCGACCGCCGAGCAGTACTTC
few TRBD2 TRBJ2-1 20 TRBV6-4 CASSDSWLAGGPRSYNEQFF TGTGCCAGCAGTGACAGTTGGTTAGCGGGAGGGCCGAGGTCCTACAATGAGCAGTTCTTC
NA NA TRBJ2-5 15 TRBV7-2 CASRYMVGAVETQYF TGTGCCAGCAGATACATGGTCGGGGCCGTGGAGACCCAGTACTTC
NA NA TRBJ2-2 14 TRBV29-1 CSGGGTANTGELFF TGCAGCGGAGGGGGGACGGCGAACACCGGGGAGCTGTTTTTT
NA TRBD2 TRBJ2-2 14 TRBV12-3/TRBV12-4 CASGIAGATGELFF TGTGCCAGCGGGATAGCGGGAGCCACCGGGGAGCTGTTTTTT
once NA TRBJ2-3 13 TRBV7-2 CASSSFFTDTQYF TGTGCCAGCAGCTCTTTCTTCACAGATACGCAGTATTTT
few NA TRBJ1-1 14 TRBV29-1 CSVALSQRNTEAFF TGCAGCGTTGCCTTATCACAGAGAAACACTGAAGCTTTCTTT
NA NA TRBJ2-7 15 TRBV5-1 CASSSDFDISYEQYF TGCGCCAGCAGCTCGGACTTCGACATTTCCTACGAGCAGTACTTC
NA NA TRBJ2-7 17 TRBV28 CASSLGGESVPVYEQYF TGTGCCAGCAGTTTAGGGGGAGAATCCGTGCCCGTCTACGAGCAGTACTTC
many NA TRBJ2-7 15 TRBV15 CATSRVVESPRRSYF TGTGCCACCAGCAGAGTAGTTGAGTCCCCGCGTCGGTCGTACTTC
few TRBD2 TRBJ2-1 16 TRBV20-1 CSASGIWRGVNNEQFF TGCAGTGCTAGTGGGATTTGGCGGGGGGTCAACAATGAGCAGTTCTTC
NA NA TRBJ2-3 13 TRBV5-6 CASSSPQLDTQYF TGTGCCAGCAGCTCCCCCCAGTTGGATACGCAGTATTTT
many NA TRBJ2-3 14 TRBV5-1 CASSFGTPPDTQYF TGCGCCAGCAGCTTCGGGACCCCCCCAGATACGCAGTATTTT
NA TRBD1 TRBJ1-5 14 TRBV4-2 CASSLRTGDQPQHF TGTGCCAGCAGCCTCAGGACAGGGGATCAGCCCCAGCATTTT